The 19 T cell receptor beta chains in this list originate from one sample, sequenced in a study of blood T cells in healthy people across ages. A second PCR, run for 7 to 11 cycles, used a sample-barcoded 5' primer plus a J-beta primer mix. One entry per CDR3 protein, called by TCRdb with MiXCR from the 5' RACE reads. The sample carries roughly 1,700,000 distinct CDR3 sequences, approximately 28% recorded once. The specimen was blood. The receptors shown here come from a woman aged 25 to 39 in good health.

V and J are TRBV20-1 and TRBJ1-1; 9 positions agree with TRBD1. This CDR3 has 16 residues. The trim removed 1 base at V and 1 base at J, leaving 7 bases unmatched. Germline V gene lookup returns CDR1 DFQATT and CDR2 SNEGSKA (reference sequence). The CDR3 nucleotides read TGCAGTGCTAGAGCGGGGACAGGGAACCCGAACACTGAAGCTTTCTTT. It is translated as CSARAGTGNPNTEAFF.

The rearrangement links TRBV20-1 to TRBJ2-2; no firm D call. This CDR3 spans 15 amino acids. Germline CDR1 reads DFQATT; CDR2 reads SNEGSKA (reference sequence). Trimming left V 1 base short and J 8 bases short, with 17 bases between. In nucleotides, the CDR3 is TGCAGTGCTAGAGTCCGAGACCACCCTACAGGGGAGCTGTTTTTT. This translates into CSARVRDHPTGELFF.

This clonotype was counted ten times or more. The V gene is TRBV4-3, the J gene TRBJ1-2; TRBD1 matches at 7 bases. Germline assignment: CDR1 LGHNA and CDR2 YSLEER. The V and J ends lost 4 bases and 4 bases, in that order; junction bases with no gene match: 6. There are 14 residues in the CDR3. CDR3 in DNA: TGCGCCAGCAGCCCGGGACGGGACAGCTATGGCTACACCTTC. Its protein product is CASSPGRDSYGYTF.

This chain uses TRBV7-3 with TRBJ2-4; D may match TRBD1 or TRBD2 (5 bases each). Trimming stripped 2 bases from V and 13 bases from J, with 18 bases between. The germline V gene encodes CDR1 SGHTA and CDR2 FQGTGA. The CDR3 has 14 residues. The CDR3: CASSLGDADNEQYF. DNA for the CDR3: TGTGCCAGCAGCTTAGGGGACGCCGACAATGAGCAGTACTTC.

CDR3 sequence (DNA): TGTGCCTGGAGTTTTGGGAACACCGGGGAGCTGTTTTTT. It yields the protein CAWSFGNTGELFF. The V and J genes are TRBV30 and TRBJ2-2; D gene ambiguous. Germline V CDR1 and CDR2: GTSNPN, SVGIG (reference sequence). There are 13 residues in the CDR3. Trimming removed 2 bases from V and 1 base from J, with 5 bases in between. The variable domain in full, with the rest retrieved from reference TRBV30 and TRBJ2-2, is SQTIHQWPATLVQPVGSPLSLECTVEGTSNPNLYWYRQAAGRGLQLLFYSVGIGQISSEVPQNLSASRPQDRQFILSSKKLLLSDSGFYLCAWSFGNTGELFFGEGSRLTVL.

This clonotype occurred many times. The chain recombines TRBV7-2 with TRBJ1-2, with D hard to call. With 0 bases removed from V and 6 bases from J, the gap between germline ends came to 11 bases. The CDR3 is 14 amino acids. Germline-derived CDR1 and CDR2 are SGHTA and FQGNSA. The CDR3 DNA sequence: TGTGCCAGCAGCTTAGCGGAAGGGTGGAATGGCTACACCTTC. It translates to CASSLAEGWNGYTF.

This clonotype occurred a few times. The genes are TRBV14 and TRBJ2-1; D perhaps matches TRBD2 (5 bases). The germline CDR1 and CDR2 sequences are SGHDN and FVKESK. The CDR3 totals 16 residues. V was cut by 4 bases and J by 2 bases, with 15 bases left in between. The CDR3: CASSPVGLATYNEQFF. CDR3 sequence (DNA): TGTGCCAGCAGCCCCGTGGGTCTAGCCACCTACAATGAGCAGTTCTTC.

The chain links TRBV5-6 to TRBJ2-5, with TRBD1 as a possible D gene (6 bases). The DNA matches TRBJ2-7 better at its end, which makes the J call doubtful. The CDR3 has 16 residues. CDR1 and CDR2 (germline): SGHDT, YYEEEE. This chain's CDR3 is CASSLVPGASTYEQYF. Written as DNA, the CDR3 is TGTGCCAGCAGCTTGGTTCCAGGGGCGAGCACCTACGAGCAGTACTTC.

This clonotype was detected only a few times. The chain recombines TRBV5-1 with TRBJ1-2; no firm D call. The CDR3 extends over 14 amino acids. The germline V gene encodes CDR1 SGHRS and CDR2 YFSETQ. Trimming stripped 0 bases from V and 3 bases from J, with 9 bases between. The CDR3 region has the DNA TGCGCCAGCAGCTTGGCCGAAGTGTACTATGGCTACACCTTC. Its protein is CASSLAEVYYGYTF. Using reference TRBV5-1 and TRBJ1-2 for the parts outside the CDR3, the full variable domain is KAGVTQTPRYLIKTRGQQVTLSCSPISGHRSVSWYQQTPGQGLQFLFEYFSETQRNKGNFPGRFSGRQFSNSRSEMNVSTLELGDSALYLCASSLAEVYYGYTFGSGTRLTVV.

This clonotype was counted only a few times. The chain combines TRBV12-2 with TRBJ2-5; the D call TRBD2 from the table was never checked on the DNA. TRBV12-2 is classified as a pseudogene. CDR3 length: 20 residues. CDR3 in amino acids: CASRSPGRDRGADRRGTQYF. The CDR3 DNA is TGTGCAAGTCGCTCCCCCGGGAGGGACCGAGGCGCCGACCGTCGTGGGACCCAGTACTTC.

The chain has TRBV12-3 or TRBV12-4 and TRBJ1-6; 9 positions agree with TRBD1. The junction had 5 bases not matched to a gene; V was cut back by 5 bases and J by 9 bases. CDR3 length: 14 residues. This CDR3 is CASSRGQGSSPLHF. CDR3 DNA: TGTGCCAGCAGTCGGGGACAGGGTTCTTCACCCCTCCACTTT.

The J gene is TRBJ2-7, the V gene TRBV5-1; 8 bases are shared with TRBD1. The CDR3 totals 14 residues. Germline CDR1 and CDR2: SGHRS and YFSETQ. The J segment lost 4 bases and the V segment lost 4 bases, leaving 7 bases of the junction unmatched. The DNA for the CDR3 is TGCGCCAGCAGCATAGACAGGGGAGCGTACGAGCAGTACTTC. It codes for CASSIDRGAYEQYF.

Notes on this clonotype: A junction end diverges from the germline sequence, so it may reflect a read error. The chain links TRBV6-1 to TRBJ2-7, with unresolved D. Germline loops: CDR1 MNHNS, CDR2 SASEGT. The CDR3 contains 15 residues. This chain's CDR3 is CANSEAGLSSYEQYF. CDR3 nucleotides: TGTGCCAACAGTGAAGCTGGGCTTAGCTCCTACGAGCAGTACTTC.

This rearrangement joins TRBV7-9 to TRBJ2-5; TRBD1 aligns across 8 bases. V lost 3 bases and J lost 4; bases outside the gene matches: 4. CDR1 is SEHNR and CDR2 is FQNEAQ in the germline V gene (reference sequence). The CDR3 runs to 14 residues. In DNA, the CDR3 is TGTGCCAGCAGCTTCCAGGGGGCCCTAGAGACCCAGTACTTC. It is translated as CASSFQGALETQYF.

This clonotype was recorded only once. The CDR3 loop is CASSDLFPGANVLTF. CDR3 DNA sequence: TGTGCCAGCAGTGACTTGTTCCCTGGGGCCAACGTCCTGACTTTC. The chain is built from TRBV6-1 and TRBJ2-6, with no clear D. The CDR3 has 15 residues. The V gene's germline CDR1 is MNHNS and CDR2 SASEGT. The V and J ends lost 3 bases and 2 bases respectively, with 8 bases between them.

V usage is TRBV15 and J usage is TRBJ1-1, with D possibly TRBD1 on 5 matching bases. Trimming stripped 2 bases from V and 5 bases from J, with 15 bases between. The CDR3 extends over 15 amino acids. From germline, CDR1 is LNHNV and CDR2 YYDKDF (reference sequence). CDR3 amino acids: CATSRLAGIGTEAFF. DNA of the CDR3: TGTGCCACCAGCAGATTGGCAGGGATCGGAACTGAAGCTTTCTTT.

Remarks on this clonotype: A read error is likely, as this CDR3 ends without the conserved phenylalanine or tryptophan. The genes are TRBV19 and TRBJ2-1; 12 bases fit TRBD1. CDR1 LNHDA and CDR2 SQIVND come from the germline V gene (reference sequence). V lost 5 bases to trimming and J lost 8 bases; unmatched junction nucleotides: 7. There are 15 residues in the CDR3. The CDR3 region is CASSPGQGAKYEQFV. The CDR3 DNA sequence: TGTGCCAGTAGTCCGGGACAGGGGGCGAAGTATGAGCAGTTCGTC.

The chain links TRBV11-2 to TRBJ1-2; no clear D gene. Germline V CDR1 and CDR2: SGHAT, FQNNGV. The CDR3 extends over 16 amino acids. V dropped 0 bases and J dropped 8 bases, with 19 bases sitting between them. The CDR3 DNA reads as TGTGCCAGCAGCTTAGATAGTCCGGCCACGAATGGGGGCTACACCTTC. Its protein product is CASSLDSPATNGGYTF.

This clonotype appeared a few times. The chain recombines TRBV6-4 with TRBJ1-4; possibly TRBD1 for D (6 bases). In germline, CDR1 is MRHNA, CDR2 SNTAGT. The CDR3 covers 15 residues. Trimming took 4 bases from V and 6 from J, leaving 15 bases between them. CDR3 coding DNA: TGTGCCAGCAGTGGCCAGGGGTCGCAGTATGAAAAACTGTTTTTT. It is translated as CASSGQGSQYEKLFF.